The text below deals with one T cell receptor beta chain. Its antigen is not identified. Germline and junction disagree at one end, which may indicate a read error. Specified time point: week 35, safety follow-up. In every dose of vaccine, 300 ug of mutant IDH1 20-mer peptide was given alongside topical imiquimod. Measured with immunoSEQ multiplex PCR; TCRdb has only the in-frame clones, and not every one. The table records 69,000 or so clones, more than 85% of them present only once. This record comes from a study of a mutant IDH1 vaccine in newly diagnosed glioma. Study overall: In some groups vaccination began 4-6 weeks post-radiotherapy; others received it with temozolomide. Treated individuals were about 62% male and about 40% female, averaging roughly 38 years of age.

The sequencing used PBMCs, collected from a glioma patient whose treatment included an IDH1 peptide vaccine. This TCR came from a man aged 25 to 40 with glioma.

The CDR3 region is CGVEDRTDLFF. Here the CDR3 DNA reads TGCGGCGTTGAAGATCGTACAGATCTGTTTTTT. The J gene is TRBJ2-2, the V gene TRBV29-1; D uncertain. Germline CDR1 is SQVTM and CDR2 is ANQGSEA. CDR3 size: 11 residues.